This is a list of T cell receptor beta chains from one sample in a study of T-cell memory formation after mild COVID-19. Using its own MiXCR run on the 5' RACE reads, TCRdb lists one record per CDR3 protein. The sample includes about 140,000 distinct CDR3 sequences, around 27% seen only once; the top ten take less than 25%. The material sequenced was PBMCs or a T cell subset sorted from them (not recorded which). These receptors were taken from an adult woman who had mild COVID-19 (a few samples of this study predate the infection). Cell type and time point are not known. Both conserved end residues are part of each CDR3. The D gene is left open where the match is weak. Not all rows give a size; the values are once, few, many and, for expanded clones, a class.

v_call,j_call,d_call,clone_size,cdr3_nt,cdr3_aa
TRBV12-3/TRBV12-4,TRBJ1-5,.,.,TGTGCCAGCAGTACGGACAGTAGCAATCAGCCCCAGCATTTT,CASSTDSSNQPQHF
TRBV3-1,TRBJ2-4,TRBD2,.,TGTGCCAGCAGCCCAGGGACTAGCGGGGGGGCCGACATTCAGTACTTC,CASSPGTSGGADIQYF
TRBV7-9,TRBJ2-5,.,.,TGTGCCAGCAGTAGGGACCCACAAGAGACCCAGTACTTC,CASSRDPQETQYF
TRBV7-2,TRBJ1-6,TRBD1,few,TGTGCCAGCAGCCCTCCGGGACAGGGGTCTTCACCCCTCCACTTT,CASSPPGQGSSPLHF
TRBV10-3,TRBJ1-1,.,few,TGTGCCATCAGTGTCGACAGCACTGAAGCTTTCTTT,CAISVDSTEAFF
TRBV7-9,TRBJ2-1,.,.,TGTGCCAGCAGCTTAGTACATCGAAGCAATGAGCAGTTCTTC,CASSLVHRSNEQFF
TRBV20-1,TRBJ2-7,.,.,TGCAGTAATATAAGGGCTAGCTCCTACGAGCAGTACTTC,CSNIRASSYEQYF
TRBV12-3/TRBV12-4,TRBJ2-7,.,few,TGTGCCAGCAGCGTCGTCTCCGAGCAGTACTTC,CASSVVSEQYF
TRBV7-2,TRBJ2-1,.,.,TGTGCCAGCAGCCAAAACCCGTGGGGGGGCAACAATGAGCAGTTCTTC,CASSQNPWGGNNEQFF
TRBV18,TRBJ2-7,TRBD1,few,TGTGCCAGCTCACCCACGGGACAGGGGGCTTACGAGCAGTACTTC,CASSPTGQGAYEQYF